This TCR beta chain stems from a study of T-cell memory formation after mild COVID-19. Overall study: TCR clusters showed largely donor specificity.

Deletions cut 5 bases from V and 7 bases from J, with 11 bases between. Germline CDR1 is LNHNV and CDR2 is YYDKDF (reference sequence). This CDR3 is 12 amino acids long. This clonotype has more than one count but fewer than ten. Its antigen is currently unknown. The study, taken as a whole, reports: Clones which contracted sat mainly in CM and EM if CD4+, and in EMRA if CD8+. Clones shrinking between day 15 and 85 showed a balanced CD4/CD8 split, and those that grew later tilted toward CD4+.

With constant-segment primers, 5'RACE yielded cDNA libraries of TCR alpha and TCR beta that carried sample barcodes and UMIs. A single record per CDR3 protein comes from TCRdb applying MiXCR to the 5' RACE reads. The sample comprises roughly 120,000 distinct CDR3 sequences, about 17% of which are singletons, and about 15% rests with the top ten. This sequence joins TRBV15 and TRBJ2-5; D ambiguous. Sample: PBMCs or a T cell subset sorted from them (not recorded which). The sequence derives from an adult woman who had mild COVID-19 (a few samples of this study predate the infection). Cell type and time point are not known. CDR3 residues: CATSRMDATQYF. The CDR3 DNA follows: TGTGCCACCAGCCGGATGGATGCGACCCAGTACTTC.